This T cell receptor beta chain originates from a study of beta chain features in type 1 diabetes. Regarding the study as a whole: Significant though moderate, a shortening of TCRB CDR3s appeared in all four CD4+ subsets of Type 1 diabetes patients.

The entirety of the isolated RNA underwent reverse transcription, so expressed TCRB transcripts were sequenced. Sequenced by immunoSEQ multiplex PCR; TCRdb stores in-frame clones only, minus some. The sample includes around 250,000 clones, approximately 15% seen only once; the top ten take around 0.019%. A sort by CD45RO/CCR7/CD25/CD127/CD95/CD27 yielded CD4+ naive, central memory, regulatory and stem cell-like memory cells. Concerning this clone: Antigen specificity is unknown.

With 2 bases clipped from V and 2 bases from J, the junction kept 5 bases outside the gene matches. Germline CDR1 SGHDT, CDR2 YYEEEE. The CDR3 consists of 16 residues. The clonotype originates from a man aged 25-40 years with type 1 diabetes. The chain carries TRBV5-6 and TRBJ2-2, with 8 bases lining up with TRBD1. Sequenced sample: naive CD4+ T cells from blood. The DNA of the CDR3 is TGTGCCAGCAGCTTTACCGGGACAGGAAACACCGGGGAGCTGTTTTTT. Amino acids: CASSFTGTGNTGELFF.